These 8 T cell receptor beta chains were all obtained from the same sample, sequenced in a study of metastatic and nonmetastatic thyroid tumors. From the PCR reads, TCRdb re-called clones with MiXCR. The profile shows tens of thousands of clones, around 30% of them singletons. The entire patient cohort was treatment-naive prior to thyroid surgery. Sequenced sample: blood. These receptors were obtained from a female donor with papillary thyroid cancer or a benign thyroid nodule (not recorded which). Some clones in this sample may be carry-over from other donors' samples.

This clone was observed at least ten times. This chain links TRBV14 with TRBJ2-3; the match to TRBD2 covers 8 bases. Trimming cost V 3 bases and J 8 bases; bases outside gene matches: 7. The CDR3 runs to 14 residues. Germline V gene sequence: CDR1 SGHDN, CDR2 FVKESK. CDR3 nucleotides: TGTGCCAGCAGCCAGACCGGTGCGGGAGGTACGCAGTATTTT. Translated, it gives CASSQTGAGGTQYF.

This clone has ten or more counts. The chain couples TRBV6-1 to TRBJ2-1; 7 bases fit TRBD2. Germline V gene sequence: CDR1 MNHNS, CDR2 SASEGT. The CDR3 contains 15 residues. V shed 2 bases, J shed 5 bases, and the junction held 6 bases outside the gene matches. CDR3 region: CASSEWASGHNEQFF. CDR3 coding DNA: TGTGCCAGCAGTGAATGGGCTAGCGGACACAATGAGCAGTTCTTC.

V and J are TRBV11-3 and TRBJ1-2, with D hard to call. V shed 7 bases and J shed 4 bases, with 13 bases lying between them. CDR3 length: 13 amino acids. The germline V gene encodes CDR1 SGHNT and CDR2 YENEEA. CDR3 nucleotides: TGTGCCAGCAACTTGGTGAAGGGCTATGGCTACACCTTC. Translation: CASNLVKGYGYTF.

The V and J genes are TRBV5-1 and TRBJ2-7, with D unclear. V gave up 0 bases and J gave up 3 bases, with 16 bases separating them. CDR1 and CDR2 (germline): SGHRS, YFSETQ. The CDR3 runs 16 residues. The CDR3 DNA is TGCGCCAGCAGCTTGGCCTCTACAAGAAATGTCTACGAGCAGTACTTC. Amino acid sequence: CASSLASTRNVYEQYF.

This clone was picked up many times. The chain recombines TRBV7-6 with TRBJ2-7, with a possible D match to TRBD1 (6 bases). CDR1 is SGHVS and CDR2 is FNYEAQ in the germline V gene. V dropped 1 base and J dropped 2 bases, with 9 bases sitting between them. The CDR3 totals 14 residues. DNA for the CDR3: TGTGCCAGCAGCTTAGGGACAGTTACCTACGAGCAGTACTTC. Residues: CASSLGTVTYEQYF.

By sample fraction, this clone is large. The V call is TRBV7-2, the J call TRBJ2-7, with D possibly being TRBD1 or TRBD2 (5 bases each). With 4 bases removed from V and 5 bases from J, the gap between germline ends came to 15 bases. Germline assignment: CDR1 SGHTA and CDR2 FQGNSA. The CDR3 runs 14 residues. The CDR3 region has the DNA TGTGCCAGCAGCTCCCGCGGGCAGGGTGACGAGCAGTACTTC. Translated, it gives CASSSRGQGDEQYF.

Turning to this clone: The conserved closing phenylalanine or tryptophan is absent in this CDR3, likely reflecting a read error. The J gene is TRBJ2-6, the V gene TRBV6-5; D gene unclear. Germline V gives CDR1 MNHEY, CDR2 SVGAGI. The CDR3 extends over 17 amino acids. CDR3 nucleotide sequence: TGTGCCAGAAGTTACTCGAGAACAATCTCTGGGGCCAACGTCCTGACTTCA. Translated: CARSYSRTISGANVLTS.

The CDR3 nucleotides read TGTGCCAGCAGCCCCCTTCGGGCTCCGAACACCGGGGAGCTGTTTTTT. Its translation is CASSPLRAPNTGELFF. The chain links TRBV3-1 to TRBJ2-2, with D unclear. This CDR3 contains 16 residues. Germline CDR1 and CDR2: LGHDT and YNNKEL (reference sequence). The V end was cut by 4 bases, the J end by 0 bases, with 12 bases between.